This T cell receptor beta chain stems from a study of regulatory T cells in long-lasting Graves disease. Time point of the sample: newly diagnosed GD, antithyroid drugs for less than 3 months. The TCR library used RNA extracted from PBMCs. Arm-PCR of CDR3 regions and iRepertoire HTBI primers were used to build TCR beta libraries. TCRdb passed the multiplex PCR reads through MiXCR, listing each CDR3 protein once. The sample includes a few hundred thousand distinct CDR3 sequences, around 16% of them seen just once. This same sample was also taken into another study, of T cells in Graves' hyperthyroidism and ophthalmopathy.

Material: peripheral blood mononuclear cells (PBMCs), obtained at new diagnosis, from a patient treated with antithyroid drugs. The clonotype comes from a woman in her late teens or twenties with Graves disease.

CDR3 region: CAWSPGASYEQYF. Written as DNA, the CDR3 is TGTGCCTGGAGTCCCGGGGCATCCTACGAGCAGTACTTC. The chain couples TRBV30 to TRBJ2-7, with D perhaps assigned TRBD1 or TRBD2 (5 bases each). V gave up 2 bases and J gave up 1 base, with 9 bases separating them. CDR1 is GTSNPN, CDR2 SVGIG, per germline (reference sequence). The CDR3 length is 13 residues.